The 30 T cell receptor beta chains presented below share a single source sample, sequenced in a study of blood T cell repertoires in COVID-19 (dated by TCRdb to the early 2020s). Library creation used the immunoSEQ multiplex PCR assay. TCRdb took over this immuneACCESS table, retaining in-frame rearrangements with V and J assigned. Such tables are incomplete; in checked studies, under half of the missing clones stem from an unresolved V gene, and the remainder is unexplained. The sample table contains roughly 80,000 clones; only one count was recorded for roughly 91% of them. The top ten clones comprise about 1.9% of the sample. Sequencing was carried out using peripheral blood. These receptors came from a woman aged 50 to 65 in a cohort sampled during active COVID-19.

The chain combines TRBV7-3 with TRBJ2-2; a possible D gene is TRBD2 (6 bases). CDR1 and CDR2 from the germline V gene are SGHTA and FQGTGA. V was shortened by 4 bases and J by 0 bases, with 9 bases between the two germline ends. There are 15 residues in the CDR3. CDR3 residues: CASSSRGTNTGELFF. CDR3 sequence (DNA): TGTGCCAGCAGCTCCCGGGGGACGAACACCGGGGAGCTGTTTTTT. Full variable domain (outside the CDR3, taken from reference TRBV7-3 and TRBJ2-2): GAGVSQTPSNKVTEKGKYVELRCDPISGHTALYWYRQSLGQGPEFLIYFQGTGAADDSGLPNDRFFAVRPEGSVSTLKIQRTERGDSAVYLCASSSRGTNTGELFFGEGSRLTVL.

This clone was detected a few times. J is TRBJ1-6 and V is TRBV7-3; 10 bases agree with TRBD1. Germline CDR1 reads SGHTA; CDR2 reads FQGTGA. Trimming at V came to 3 bases and at J to 9 bases, leaving 2 bases not matched to a gene. The length of the CDR3 is 14 residues. CDR3 coding DNA: TGTGCCAGCAGCTTGGGACAGGGGACTTCACCCCTCCACTTT. Its translation: CASSLGQGTSPLHF.

This clone was seen just once. The rearrangement uses TRBV29-1 and TRBJ1-2; a possible D gene is TRBD1 (5 bases). V was clipped by 8 bases and J by 6 bases, with 16 bases between them. The CDR3 has 12 amino acids. Germline V CDR1 and CDR2: SQVTM, ANQGSEA. CDR3 DNA: TGCAGCTTCCGGACGGGGGGTGATGGCTACACCTTC. Translated: CSFRTGGDGYTF.

This clone occurred once. The rearrangement uses TRBV3-1 (or the pseudogene TRBV3-2) and TRBJ1-6, with TRBD1 matching over 7 bases. The CDR3 totals 13 residues. Germline CDR1 LGHDT, CDR2 YNNKEL (reference sequence). With V trimmed by 4 bases and J by 8 bases, 2 bases remained unmatched. The CDR3 nucleotides read TGTGCCAGCAGCCTCACAGGGGATTCACCCCTCCACTTT. It codes for CASSLTGDSPLHF.

J is TRBJ2-3 and V is TRBV11-2; 11 positions agree with TRBD2. The V segment lost 4 bases and the J segment 8 bases; nucleotides outside the gene matches: 14. Germline-derived CDR1 and CDR2 are SGHAT and FQNNGV. The CDR3 has 17 residues. DNA for the CDR3: TGTGCCAGCAGCTCCTCCGCTACTAGCGGGGGCCTGGGTACGCAGTATTTT. This codes for CASSSSATSGGLGTQYF.

The chain employs TRBV24-1 and TRBJ2-5, with 14 positions matching TRBD2. V shed 4 bases, J shed 4 bases, and the junction held 4 bases outside the gene matches. Germline V CDR1 and CDR2: KGHDR, SFDVKD. The length of the CDR3 is 16 residues. DNA of the CDR3: TGTGCCACCAGTGACTCCGGGACTAGCGGGGGAGAGACCCAGTACTTC. Translating it yields CATSDSGTSGGETQYF.

The chain uses TRBV19 and TRBJ1-5; TRBD1 agrees at 10 bases. The CDR3 loop spans 16 amino acids. Looked up from germline, CDR1 is LNHDA and CDR2 is SQIVND (reference sequence). V gave up 5 bases and J gave up 2 bases; unmatched junction bases: 6. CDR3 region: CASSRDRGFGNQPQHF. CDR3 nucleotides: TGTGCCAGTAGTCGGGACAGGGGTTTTGGCAATCAGCCCCAGCATTTT.

This sequence joins TRBV7-9 and TRBJ1-1, with TRBD1 matching over 8 bases. The CDR3 runs 13 residues. The ends lost 5 bases at V and 7 bases at J; junction bases unmatched: 6. Germline-derived CDR1 and CDR2 are SEHNR and FQNEAQ (reference sequence). CDR3 DNA: TGTGCCAGCAGCACCGGACAGGGTAATGAAGCTTTCTTT. The encoded protein is CASSTGQGNEAFF.

The chain is built from TRBV7-2 and TRBJ2-1; 8 bases agree with TRBD2. This CDR3 is built from 15 residues. V lost 1 base to trimming and J lost 4 bases; unmatched junction nucleotides: 3. The germline gives CDR1 SGHTA, CDR2 FQGNSA. The CDR3 is CASSLVGGRYNEQFF. CDR3 coding DNA: TGTGCCAGCAGCTTAGTCGGCGGGAGGTACAATGAGCAGTTCTTC.

The V call is TRBV5-1, the J call TRBJ1-4; the D gene is possibly TRBD1 (6 bases). This CDR3 region has 18 residues. V dropped 4 bases and J dropped 0 bases, with 19 bases sitting between them. CDR1 is SGHRS, CDR2 YFSETQ, per germline. The CDR3, as DNA: TGCGCCAGCAGCCCCGCGGTAGGACAGTTCCCAACTAATGAAAAACTGTTTTTT. This encodes CASSPAVGQFPTNEKLFF.

The chain employs TRBV6-1 and TRBJ2-5, with 11 bases fitting TRBD1. The CDR3 has 17 amino acids. Trimming took 3 bases from V and 4 from J; bases not matched to a gene: 10. CDR1 is MNHNS and CDR2 is SASEGT in the germline V gene. CDR3: CASSDQGGGTGGETQYF. CDR3 sequence (DNA): TGTGCCAGCAGTGACCAGGGGGGAGGGACAGGGGGAGAGACCCAGTACTTC.

This clone was counted once. The rearrangement links TRBV12-3 or TRBV12-4 to TRBJ1-5; D perhaps matches TRBD1 (6 bases). V was trimmed by 6 bases and J by 4 bases, leaving 10 bases between them. The CDR3 is made up of 13 amino acids. As DNA, the CDR3 is TGTGCCAGCAGCAGGACAGAGAATCAGCCCCAGCATTTT. Amino acids: CASSRTENQPQHF.

The chain links TRBV4-1 to TRBJ2-3; TRBD2 matches 10 bases. This CDR3 is 19 amino acids long. Germline loops: CDR1 MGHRA, CDR2 YSYEKL. The junction had 11 bases not matched to a gene; V was cut back by 0 bases and J by 2 bases. The CDR3 coding sequence is TGCGCCAGCAGCCAAGACCCGCCGTTTACTAGCGGGGTCACAGATACGCAGTATTTT. Translated: CASSQDPPFTSGVTDTQYF.

This clone was detected only a few times. The chain has TRBV12-3 or TRBV12-4 and TRBJ1-1; D possibly corresponds to TRBD1 (5 bases). V dropped 5 bases and J dropped 8 bases, with 15 bases sitting between them. CDR3 length: 13 residues. The CDR3 here is CASSRNTEGEAFF. In DNA form, the CDR3 reads TGTGCCAGCAGTCGAAACACGGAGGGGGAAGCTTTCTTT.

This chain links TRBV19 with TRBJ1-5, with unresolved D. V lost 2 bases, J lost 0 bases, and 14 bases lay in between. The V gene's germline CDR1 is LNHDA and CDR2 SQIVND (reference sequence). This CDR3 has 17 residues. The CDR3 nucleotides read TGTGCCAGTAGTATAATCCGGGGTCGGGCTAGCAATCAGCCCCAGCATTTT. Its translation: CASSIIRGRASNQPQHF.

V gene TRBV25-1 combines with J gene TRBJ1-5; a possible D gene is TRBD1 (6 bases). In germline, CDR1 is MGHDK, CDR2 SYGVNS. V shed 2 bases and J shed 6 bases, with 11 bases lying between them. The CDR3 length is 14 residues. Written as DNA, the CDR3 is TGTGCCAGCAGTGAAGTGGGGGCCGCTCAGCCCCAGCATTTT. As protein: CASSEVGAAQPQHF.

The chain carries TRBV29-1 and TRBJ2-7; possible D gene TRBD1, 5 bases. Germline V lookup: CDR1 SQVTM, CDR2 ANQGSEA. The germline V and J ends were trimmed by 6 bases and 6 bases, with 18 bases remaining between them. The CDR3 is 13 residues long. CDR3 residues: CSVWTPRNSEQYF. CDR3 nucleotide sequence: TGCAGCGTCTGGACACCACGAAACAGCGAGCAGTACTTC.

The CDR3 bases are TGCAGCGTTTTAGGGACTAGCGGGAGTTTTTACGAGCAGTACTTC. The encoded protein is CSVLGTSGSFYEQYF. This chain joins TRBV29-1 and TRBJ2-7; 14 bases are shared with TRBD2. Looked up from germline, CDR1 is SQVTM and CDR2 is ANQGSEA. J was trimmed by 4 bases and V by 5 bases; bases with no gene match: 7. This CDR3 region has 15 residues.

V is TRBV12-3 or TRBV12-4 and J is TRBJ2-7; D ambiguous. Trimming took 2 bases from V and 6 from J, leaving 5 bases between them. The CDR3 contains 11 residues. As DNA, the CDR3 is TGTGCCAGCAGTTTACAGTCCGAGCAGTACTTC. It encodes CASSLQSEQYF.

This clone was detected once. The CDR3 loop is CSARQGLNQPQHF. The CDR3 DNA is TGCAGCGCGCGACAGGGTTTAAATCAGCCCCAGCATTTT. This chain links TRBV29-1 with TRBJ1-5, with TRBD1 matching over 7 bases. V shed 7 bases, J shed 4 bases, and the junction held 7 bases outside the gene matches. The germline V gene encodes CDR1 SQVTM and CDR2 ANQGSEA. This CDR3 contains 13 residues.

The chain recombines TRBV9 with TRBJ1-5; 7 nucleotides line up with TRBD1. With V trimmed by 3 bases and J by 9 bases, 9 bases remained unmatched. CDR1 and CDR2 (germline): SGDLS, YYNGEE. This CDR3 has 14 residues. Here the CDR3 reads CASSEGGYGGPQHF. CDR3 nucleotide sequence: TGTGCCAGCAGCGAAGGGGGCTACGGGGGGCCCCAGCATTTT.

The V call is TRBV5-1, the J call TRBJ2-1; D may be TRBD1 (6 bases). Trimming left V 2 bases short and J 4 bases short, with 7 bases between. This CDR3 contains 13 residues. Germline loops: CDR1 SGHRS, CDR2 YFSETQ. The CDR3 is CASSFTGYNEQFF. The CDR3 DNA follows: TGCGCCAGCAGCTTTACAGGGTACAATGAGCAGTTCTTC.

The chain combines TRBV5-1 with TRBJ2-1; 7 nucleotides align to TRBD1. Germline-derived CDR1 and CDR2 are SGHRS and YFSETQ. V gave up 4 bases and J gave up 7 bases; unmatched junction bases: 8. This CDR3 region has 14 residues. The CDR3 DNA follows: TGCGCCAGCAGCACAACCCCGACAGGGAATGAGCAGTTCTTC. Translated, it gives CASSTTPTGNEQFF.

A single count supports this clone. The V and J genes are TRBV5-1 and TRBJ2-7; TRBD2 matches at 13 bases. The CDR3 length is 19 residues. The junction had 9 bases not matched to a gene; V was cut back by 0 bases and J by 0 bases. The V gene's germline CDR1 is SGHRS and CDR2 YFSETQ. DNA for the CDR3: TGCGCCAGCAGCTTGGGACTACCGGGACTAGCGGGGAGCTCCTACGAGCAGTACTTC. It codes for CASSLGLPGLAGSSYEQYF.

The chain carries TRBV5-1 and TRBJ2-7, with 7 nucleotides matching TRBD1. The CDR3 totals 14 residues. Per germline, CDR1 SGHRS and CDR2 YFSETQ. V lost 3 bases, J lost 5 bases, and 8 bases stayed unmatched. The DNA for the CDR3 is TGCGCCAGCAGCTCGATGGACAGGCTGGACGAGCAGTACTTC. It is translated as CASSSMDRLDEQYF.

The chain carries TRBV2 and TRBJ2-3; 7 bases map to TRBD1. V lost 6 bases and J lost 0; bases outside the gene matches: 3. The CDR3 is 14 residues long. In germline, CDR1 is SNHLY, CDR2 FYNNEI. The CDR3 nucleotides read TGTGCCAGCAGGCCGGGACAGAGCACAGATACGCAGTATTTT. Protein: CASRPGQSTDTQYF.

The J gene is TRBJ2-1, the V gene TRBV27; 9 bases line up with TRBD1. The CDR3 is 16 residues long. Germline CDR1 reads MNHEY; CDR2 reads SMNVEV (reference sequence). The ends lost 4 bases at V and 7 bases at J; junction bases unmatched: 11. This chain's CDR3 is CASSWTLTGGRNEQFF. The CDR3 DNA is TGTGCCAGCAGTTGGACGTTAACAGGGGGCAGGAATGAGCAGTTCTTC.

CDR3 DNA: TGTGCCAGCTCACCACGATCAGGGGAATTAAGTGGTAGCACTGAAGCTTTCTTT. Translation gives CASSPRSGELSGSTEAFF. The J gene is TRBJ1-1, the V gene TRBV18, with D possibly matching TRBD1 (6 bases). Germline V gives CDR1 KGHSH, CDR2 LQKENI. This CDR3 comprises 18 residues. V gave up 1 base and J gave up 4 bases, with 22 bases separating them.

The chain uses TRBV6-5 and TRBJ2-1; a weak D match, TRBD2 (6 bases). The CDR3 is 13 amino acids. V shed 5 bases and J shed 7 bases, with 12 bases lying between them. CDR1 is MNHEY and CDR2 is SVGAGI in the germline V gene. CDR3 sequence (DNA): TGTGCCAGCAGTAAGGCAGGGAGGAATGAGCAGTTCTTC. It codes for CASSKAGRNEQFF.

The chain uses TRBV3-1 (or the pseudogene TRBV3-2) and TRBJ2-5, with D unresolved. Trimming removed 4 bases at V and 4 bases at J, with 10 bases between. The CDR3 is made up of 13 amino acids. Germline CDR1 reads LGHDT; CDR2 reads YNNKEL (reference sequence). The CDR3 region is CASSPGAVETQYF. Written as DNA, the CDR3 is TGTGCCAGCAGCCCCGGTGCGGTAGAGACCCAGTACTTC.